This T cell receptor (beta chain) originates from a study of T cells in Graves' hyperthyroidism and ophthalmopathy. The CDR3 regions of TCR beta were amplified from RNA transcripts. The HTBI primer set drove a first-round RT-PCR of the TCR CDR3. TCRdb called the multiplex PCR reads again in MiXCR, with one record for every CDR3 protein. The sample includes 380,000 or so distinct CDR3 sequences, about 14% seen only once; the top ten take around 21%. J was trimmed by 2 bases and V by 0 bases; bases with no gene match: 11. Germline CDR1 reads SGHAT; CDR2 reads FQNNGV. This CDR3 contains 18 residues. This clonotype was sampled from a young man with Graves' hyperthyroidism that later progressed to Graves' ophthalmopathy. Sequencing was done on a sample of blood. The V and J genes are TRBV11-2 and TRBJ2-5; 8 bases line up with TRBD1. CDR3 loop: CASSLDLARTGGQETQYF. The CDR3 region has the DNA TGTGCCAGCAGCTTAGATCTAGCCAGAACAGGGGGACAAGAGACCCAGTACTTC.